The 13 T cell receptor beta chains listed next were all sequenced from one sample in a study of technical replicates of blood from a handful of donors. The table came from immunoSEQ multiplex PCR; TCRdb's copy has only in-frame clones and leaves some out. The sample consists of 95,000 to 100,000 clones, approximately 95% of them appearing once. Sequencing was done on a sample of T cells isolated from PBMCs. The receptor source for this set is a human donor in good health.

The chain links TRBV25-1 to TRBJ2-7, with 13 positions matching TRBD2. V lost 4 bases and J lost 7; bases outside the gene matches: 7. This CDR3 comprises 15 residues. From germline, CDR1 is MGHDK and CDR2 SYGVNS. DNA for the CDR3: TGTGCCAGCAGTGGGCGGACTAGCGGGGGTGTGGAGCAGTACTTC. Amino acid sequence: CASSGRTSGGVEQYF.

The V gene is TRBV4-1, the J gene TRBJ2-7; no firm D call. CDR1 MGHRA and CDR2 YSYEKL come from the germline V gene. This CDR3 has 15 amino acids. V was shortened by 2 bases and J by 4 bases, with 15 bases between the two germline ends. CDR3: CASSQQLQNLYEQYF. The CDR3 nucleotides read TGCGCCAGCAGCCAACAGTTACAGAACCTGTACGAGCAGTACTTC.

V gene TRBV5-1 combines with J gene TRBJ2-1; 7 bases are shared with TRBD1. The trim removed 3 bases at V and 4 bases at J, leaving 7 bases unmatched. This CDR3 contains 15 residues. The germline V gene has CDR1 SGHRS and CDR2 YFSETQ. Written as DNA, the CDR3 is TGCGCCAGCAGCTCGGGGACAGCTCAATACAATGAGCAGTTCTTC. Its translation is CASSSGTAQYNEQFF.

The chain joins TRBV5-1 to TRBJ2-2; perhaps TRBD1 as D (6 bases). Trimming took 4 bases from V and 7 from J, leaving 17 bases between them. Per the germline V gene, CDR1 is SGHRS and CDR2 is YFSETQ. The CDR3 length is 15 residues. For the CDR3, the DNA is TGCGCCAGCAGCGTTGTCCCAGGGGAAGGCGGGGAGCTGTTTTTT. Its translation: CASSVVPGEGGELFF. Using reference TRBV5-1 and TRBJ2-2 for the parts outside the CDR3, the full variable domain is KAGVTQTPRYLIKTRGQQVTLSCSPISGHRSVSWYQQTPGQGLQFLFEYFSETQRNKGNFPGRFSGRQFSNSRSEMNVSTLELGDSALYLCASSVVPGEGGELFFGEGSRLTVL.

The genes are TRBV2 and TRBJ1-2; TRBD1 is a possible D gene (5 bases). Germline loops: CDR1 SNHLY, CDR2 FYNNEI. CDR3 length equals 11 residues. V dropped 7 bases and J dropped 3 bases, with 6 bases sitting between them. This chain's CDR3 is CASNRYYGYTF. The CDR3 nucleotides read TGTGCCAGCAACAGGTACTATGGCTACACCTTC.

This clone was recorded once. This sequence joins TRBV7-9 and TRBJ2-7; TRBD2 matches 11 bases. Per the germline V gene, CDR1 is SEHNR and CDR2 is FQNEAQ (reference sequence). The J segment lost 0 bases and the V segment lost 5 bases, leaving 6 bases of the junction unmatched. This CDR3 spans 16 amino acids. For the CDR3, the DNA is TGTGCCAGCAGCGACCTAGCGGGAGGAAGCTCCTACGAGCAGTACTTC. Protein sequence: CASSDLAGGSSYEQYF.

The chain has TRBV28 and TRBJ2-7; 10 bases are shared with TRBD1. The germline gives CDR1 MDHEN, CDR2 SYDVKM. The CDR3 has 14 amino acids. The V and J ends lost 7 bases and 4 bases, in that order; junction bases with no gene match: 7. This chain's CDR3 is CASKTAGQGYEQYF. CDR3 nucleotide sequence: TGTGCCAGCAAAACCGCGGGACAGGGGTACGAGCAGTACTTC.

The gene calls are TRBV2 and TRBJ2-3, with 8 bases fitting TRBD1. Looked up from germline, CDR1 is SNHLY and CDR2 is FYNNEI. This CDR3 has 17 amino acids. With V trimmed by 4 bases and J by 2 bases, 11 bases remained unmatched. The DNA of the CDR3 is TGTGCCAGCAGTGGTTTGGCAGGGGGCCCCCACACAGATACGCAGTATTTT. This translates into CASSGLAGGPHTDTQYF.

The rearrangement joins TRBV6-1 to TRBJ2-5; no firm D call. There are 14 residues in the CDR3. Germline V gene sequence: CDR1 MNHNS, CDR2 SASEGT. Trimming removed 0 bases at V and 5 bases at J, with 10 bases between. For the CDR3, the DNA is TGTGCCAGCAGTGAAGCGCTTTCCCGGGAGACCCAGTACTTC. Protein product: CASSEALSRETQYF.

This chain uses TRBV6-5 with TRBJ2-3, with TRBD1 matching 7 bases. CDR1 MNHEY and CDR2 SVGAGI come from the germline V gene. J gave up 2 bases and V 5 bases, and 7 bases lay outside the gene matches. The CDR3 extends over 15 amino acids. The CDR3 protein is CASSPTGVLTDTQYF. Written as DNA, the CDR3 is TGTGCCAGCAGTCCCACAGGGGTCCTCACAGATACGCAGTATTTT.

V usage is TRBV29-1 and J usage is TRBJ2-1; 7 bases are shared with TRBD1. V trimming: 7 bases; J trimming: 6 bases; junction bases outside the gene matches: 9. CDR1 is SQVTM, CDR2 ANQGSEA, per germline. This CDR3 has 13 residues. The CDR3 reads CSENRGARNEQFF. The CDR3 nucleotides read TGCAGCGAAAACAGGGGAGCCCGCAATGAGCAGTTCTTC.

This clone has only one observation. This rearrangement joins TRBV4-1 to TRBJ2-2; TRBD1 might be the D (6 bases). V lost 4 bases to trimming and J lost 2 bases, with 11 bases between them. Germline V gene lookup returns CDR1 MGHRA and CDR2 YSYEKL. The CDR3 consists of 15 residues. CDR3 in DNA: TGCGCCAGCAGCCTAACAGGGTCAAACACCGGGGAGCTGTTTTTT. Protein sequence: CASSLTGSNTGELFF.

The rearrangement uses TRBV12-1 and TRBJ2-2; the D call TRBD2 from the table was never checked on the DNA. TRBV12-1 is an annotated pseudogene. The CDR3 spans 17 residues. CDR3 nucleotides: TGTGCCAGCAGCACCGCTGAGGAGCGGGAGGACACCGGGGAGCTGTTTTTT. As protein: CASSTAEEREDTGELFF.